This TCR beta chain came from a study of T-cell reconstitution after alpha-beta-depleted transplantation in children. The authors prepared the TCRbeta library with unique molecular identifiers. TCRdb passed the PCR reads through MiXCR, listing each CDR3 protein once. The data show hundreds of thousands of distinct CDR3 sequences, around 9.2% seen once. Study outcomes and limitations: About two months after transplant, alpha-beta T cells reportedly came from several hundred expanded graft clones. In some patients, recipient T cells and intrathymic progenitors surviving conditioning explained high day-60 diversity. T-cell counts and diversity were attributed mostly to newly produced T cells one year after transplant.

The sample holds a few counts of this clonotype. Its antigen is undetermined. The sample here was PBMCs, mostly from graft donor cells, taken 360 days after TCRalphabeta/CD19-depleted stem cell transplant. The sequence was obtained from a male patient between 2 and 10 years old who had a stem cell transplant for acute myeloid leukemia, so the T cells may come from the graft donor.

The DNA of the CDR3 is TGTGCCAGCAGCTTAGCGTGGACAGGGGCCCCGCAAGAGACCCAGTACTTC. Translated, it gives CASSLAWTGAPQETQYF. The rearrangement links TRBV7-9 to TRBJ2-5, with TRBD1 identical over 9 bases. J gave up 2 bases and V 0 bases, and 7 bases lay outside the gene matches. This CDR3 spans 17 amino acids. CDR1 and CDR2 (germline): SEHNR, FQNEAQ (reference sequence).